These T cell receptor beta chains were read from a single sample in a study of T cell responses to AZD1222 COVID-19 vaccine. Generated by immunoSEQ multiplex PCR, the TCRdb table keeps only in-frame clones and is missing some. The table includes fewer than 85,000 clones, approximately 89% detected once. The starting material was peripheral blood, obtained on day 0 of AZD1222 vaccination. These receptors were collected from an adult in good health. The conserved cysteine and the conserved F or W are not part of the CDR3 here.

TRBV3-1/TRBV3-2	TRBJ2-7	ASSASDKSPEQY
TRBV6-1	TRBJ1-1	ASSEGIGQGLNTEAF
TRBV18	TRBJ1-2	ASSPPVTYGYT
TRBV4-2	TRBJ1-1	ASSHGTGGWTEAF
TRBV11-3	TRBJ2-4	ASSQDTEKNIQY
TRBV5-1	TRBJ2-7	ASRETSGFPPRQY
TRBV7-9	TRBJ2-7	ASSLGDRSSYEQY
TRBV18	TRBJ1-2	ASSPDLDYGYT
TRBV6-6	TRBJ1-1	ASSLGVYTEAF
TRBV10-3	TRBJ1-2	AISEYVAGGGAGTDGYT
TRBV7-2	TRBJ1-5	ASSLGQSGIQPQH
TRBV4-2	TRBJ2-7	ASSQGRFYEQY
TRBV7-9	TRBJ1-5	ASSGDRYNQPQH
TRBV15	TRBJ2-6	ATSRGPLIDRARGANVLT
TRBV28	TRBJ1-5	ASSFGGNQPQH
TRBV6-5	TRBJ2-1	ASSRQGAQYEQF
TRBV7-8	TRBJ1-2	ASSLGDGIYGYT
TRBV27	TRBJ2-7	ASVAGTHPYEQY
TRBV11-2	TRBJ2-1	ASSFGGMEQF
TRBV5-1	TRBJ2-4	ASSLGGAAKNIQY
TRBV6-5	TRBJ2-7	ASSYYSTGNEQY
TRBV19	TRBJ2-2	ASSIGGGNTGELF
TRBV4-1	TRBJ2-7	ASSHRPTSGASYEQY
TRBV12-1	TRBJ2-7	ASSPLRVGPDEQY
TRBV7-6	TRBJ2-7	ASSPTASGGYEQY
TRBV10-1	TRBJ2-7	ASSSTYEQY
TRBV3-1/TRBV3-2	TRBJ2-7	ASSQGSYEQY
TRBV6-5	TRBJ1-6	ASRGTGGINSPLH
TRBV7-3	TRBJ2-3	ASSLNAFGAGDTQY
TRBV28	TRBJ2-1	ASSLDLAGASEQF
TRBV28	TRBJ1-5	ASSLGSQPQH
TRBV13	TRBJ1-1	ASSSGGSGTEAF
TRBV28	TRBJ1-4	ASSLQGTFVEKLF
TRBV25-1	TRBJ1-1	ASSEAGANTEAF
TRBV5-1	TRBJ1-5	ASSPNVGNQPQH
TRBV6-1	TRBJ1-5	ASSEGWGSTQH
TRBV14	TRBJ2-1	ASSRQGQSYNEQF
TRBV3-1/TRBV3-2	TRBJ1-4	ASSLRGPNEKLF
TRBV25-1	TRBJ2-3	ASNRAGLADTQY
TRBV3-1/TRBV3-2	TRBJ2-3	ASSLAGSTDTQY
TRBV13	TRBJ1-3	ASSLGTPGTGFG
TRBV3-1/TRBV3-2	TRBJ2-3	ASRRTSGNADTQY
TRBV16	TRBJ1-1	ASSQSPRGLAEAF
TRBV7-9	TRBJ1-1	ASSSGDSMNTEAF
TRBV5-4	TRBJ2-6	ASSPPTTPGANVLT
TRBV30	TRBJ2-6	AWSGGSGANVLT